This entry concerns a single T cell receptor beta chain. The antigen is undetermined. This entry comes from a study of T-cell memory formation after mild COVID-19. Study information: Most TCR clusters belonged to a single donor. Study observations and caveats: Contracting CD4+ clones lay largely in CM and EM, with CD8+ ones residing in EMRA. Proof of SARS-CoV-2 specificity was absent for the second-wave clones that crested on day 37. Cross-reactive memory apparently joined, as some responding clones appeared in pre-infection memory.

TCRdb independently ran MiXCR on the 5' RACE reads; one entry per CDR3 protein. The table lists around 320,000 distinct CDR3 sequences, around 28% of them singletons. Source material: PBMCs or a T cell subset sorted from them (not recorded which). The origin of this receptor is an adult woman who had mild COVID-19 (a few samples of this study predate the infection). Cell type and time point are not known.

The CDR3 reads CASSPWLLDPSGDEKLFF. In nucleotides, the CDR3 is TGTGCCAGCAGTCCATGGCTCCTGGACCCTTCAGGGGATGAAAAACTGTTTTTT. The chain combines TRBV2 with TRBJ1-4, with a tentative D call TRBD1 (6 bases). The CDR3 totals 18 residues. Per germline, CDR1 SNHLY and CDR2 FYNNEI. V was shortened by 5 bases and J by 6 bases, with 25 bases between the two germline ends.